These 10 T cell receptor beta chains originate from one sample sequenced in a study of T cells after yellow fever vaccination. One entry per CDR3 protein results from TCRdb running MiXCR on the 5' RACE reads. In the table there are about 30,000 distinct CDR3 sequences, about 4.4% of which are singletons. The source was CD8+ T cells sorted from PBMCs, collected 5 days after the yellow fever booster vaccination. Receptors originate from a man under 40 who received the YFV17D yellow fever vaccine.

This clonotype occurred a few times. This sequence joins TRBV3-1 and TRBJ2-1, with 7 bases matching TRBD1. Germline CDR1 reads LGHDT; CDR2 reads YNNKEL (reference sequence). CDR3 size: 15 residues. Unmatched junction bases numbered 10, after V lost 2 bases and J lost 9 bases. The CDR3 DNA reads as TGTGCCAGCAGCCAACGGGACAGAAATAGGGGTGAGCAGTTCTTC. Its protein is CASSQRDRNRGEQFF.

This clonotype was seen at least ten times. The CDR3 region is CASTGTVLRGGPGTDTQYF. The DNA for the CDR3 is TGTGCCAGCACCGGGACAGTCCTCCGCGGAGGGCCTGGGACAGATACGCAGTATTTT. The V gene is TRBV2, the J gene TRBJ2-3; a possible D gene is TRBD1 (7 bases). This CDR3 comprises 19 residues. Between the trimmed V and J ends, which lost 7 bases and 3 bases, there was a span of 29 bases. Germline V gives CDR1 SNHLY, CDR2 FYNNEI.

This clonotype was seen repeatedly, ten times or more. The chain joins TRBV20-1 to TRBJ2-3; 7 bases are a match to TRBD1. The CDR3 is 14 amino acids. Looked up from germline, CDR1 is DFQATT and CDR2 is SNEGSKA (reference sequence). Trimming at V came to 6 bases and at J to 4 bases, leaving 10 bases not matched to a gene. The CDR3 DNA follows: TGCAGTGCCCCCGAGACAGGGTTGGCAGATACGCAGTATTTT. As protein: CSAPETGLADTQYF.

This clonotype was counted many times. The chain recombines TRBV19 with TRBJ2-1; TRBD2 agrees at 12 bases. The germline V gene encodes CDR1 LNHDA and CDR2 SQIVND (reference sequence). Unmatched junction bases numbered 7, after V lost 5 bases and J lost 8 bases. The CDR3 sequence is 15 residues long. DNA for the CDR3: TGTGCCAGTAGTCCCCTAGCGGGAGGGCCCTATGAGCAGTTCTTC. It yields the protein CASSPLAGGPYEQFF.

The sample holds many counts of this clonotype. The chain couples TRBV20-1 to TRBJ1-5, with D perhaps TRBD1 (5 bases). This CDR3 comprises 15 residues. Germline values: CDR1 DFQATT, CDR2 SNEGSKA (reference sequence). Trimming removed 5 bases at V and 3 bases at J, with 17 bases between. CDR3 amino acids: CSAPSGVSVNQPQHF. CDR3 DNA sequence: TGCAGTGCTCCCTCGGGGGTTTCCGTCAATCAGCCCCAGCATTTT.

This clonotype was seen ten or more times. J is TRBJ2-2 and V is TRBV29-1, with D maybe TRBD1 (6 bases). The CDR3 spans 12 residues. Germline CDR1 is SQVTM and CDR2 is ANQGSEA. The CDR3 nucleotides read TGCAGTGGCTTATGGACAGTCGGGGAGCTGTTTTTT. This translates into CSGLWTVGELFF.

This clonotype was counted many times. The chain combines TRBV9 with TRBJ2-5, with D possibly being TRBD1 (6 bases). Per the germline V gene, CDR1 is SGDLS and CDR2 is YYNGEE. Trimming shortened V by 0 bases and J by 5 bases, and 8 bases separated the two germline ends. The CDR3 runs 13 residues. CDR3 region: CASSVATGETQYF. CDR3 coding DNA: TGTGCCAGCAGCGTAGCTACAGGGGAGACCCAGTACTTC.

This clonotype has at least ten counts. The rearrangement links TRBV12-3 or TRBV12-4 to TRBJ1-2; 7 bases map to TRBD1. The CDR3 is 13 residues long. Trimming at V came to 7 bases and at J to 4 bases, leaving 6 bases not matched to a gene. The CDR3 nucleotides are TGTGCCAGCAACCTAGGGACAGCCTATGGCTACACCTTC. Translating it yields CASNLGTAYGYTF.

This clonotype came up many times. V is TRBV5-6 and J is TRBJ2-7, with 9 nucleotides matching TRBD1. The germline CDR1 and CDR2 sequences are SGHDT and YYEEEE. J was trimmed by 2 bases and V by 4 bases; bases with no gene match: 4. The CDR3 loop spans 14 amino acids. The CDR3 loop is CASSPGQGAYEQYF. In DNA form, the CDR3 reads TGTGCCAGCAGCCCGGGACAGGGAGCCTACGAGCAGTACTTC.

This clonotype has ten or more counts. J is TRBJ2-1 and V is TRBV7-7; D remains unclear. Trimming took off 5 bases at V and 7 bases at J, with 12 bases between the two ends. The germline CDR1 and CDR2 sequences are SSHAT and FNYEAQ (reference sequence). CDR3 length: 13 residues. CDR3 sequence: CASSQSLRNEQFF. The CDR3 coding sequence is TGTGCCAGCAGCCAAAGCCTCCGGAATGAGCAGTTCTTC.